The rows below give T cell receptor beta chains drawn from one sample of a study of blood T cell repertoires in COVID-19. TCRdb's table, derived via immunoSEQ multiplex PCR, lists solely in-frame clones and lacks some. The sample yields 18,000 or so clones, nearly 90% seen once. The sample comprised peripheral blood. The receptors were gathered from a man aged 35 to 55 with active COVID-19. CDR3s include the opening cysteine and the closing phenylalanine or tryptophan. D genes are given only for firm matches. Expanded clones get a size class; other rows say once, few or many, or leave the size out.

D | size | J | V | DNA | CDR3
TRBD2 | - | TRBJ2-1 | TRBV6-5 | TGTGCCAGCAGTTACATCGCGGGAGCTCAGGAGCAGTTCTTC | CASSYIAGAQEQFF
- | - | TRBJ1-1 | TRBV6-6 | TGTGCCAGCAAGGGGTCAGAGACAGAAGCTTTCTTT | CASKGSETEAFF
- | - | TRBJ2-7 | TRBV11-3 | TGTGCCAGCAGCCTAACTGTCGGACCGGGGTCCTACGAGCAGTACTTC | CASSLTVGPGSYEQYF
TRBD1 | - | TRBJ1-4 | TRBV6-5 | TGTGCCAGCCGGACAGGGGGCGGTAATGAAAAACTGTTTTTT | CASRTGGGNEKLFF
TRBD1 | - | TRBJ1-4 | TRBV6-5 | TGTGCCAGCAGATCAGGGGGCCGTGGTGAAAAACTGTTTTTT | CASRSGGRGEKLFF
TRBD2 | - | TRBJ2-5 | TRBV25-1 | TGTGCCACCAACACACTAGCGGGAGGGCCGCGAGGAGAGACCCAGTACTTC | CATNTLAGGPRGETQYF
- | - | TRBJ1-6 | TRBV6-4 | TGTGCCAGCAGTGAACAGTGGGATTCACCCCTCCACTTT | CASSEQWDSPLHF
- | - | TRBJ2-7 | TRBV11-2 | TGTGCCAGCAGCTTACAAACTTCCTACGAGCAGTACTTC | CASSLQTSYEQYF
TRBD1 | - | TRBJ2-3 | TRBV7-9 | TGTGCCAGCAGCCCCAGACAGGGGGCTCGAACAGATACGCAGTATTTT | CASSPRQGARTDTQYF
- | - | TRBJ1-6 | TRBV7-6 | TGTGCCAGCAGCAGAGACGGACAGTATAATTCACCCCTCCACTTT | CASSRDGQYNSPLHF
- | - | TRBJ1-4 | TRBV2 | TGTGCCAGCACGGTCACTAATGAAAAACTGTTTTTT | CASTVTNEKLFF
TRBD2 | - | TRBJ2-3 | TRBV29-1 | TGCAGCGGGCTAGCGGGAGTTGGGGCAGATACGCAGTATTTT | CSGLAGVGADTQYF
- | - | TRBJ1-3 | TRBV7-2 | TGTGCCAGCAGCTCCCAGGGAGGGAACTCTGGAAACACCATATATTTT | CASSSQGGNSGNTIYF
TRBD1 | - | TRBJ1-2 | TRBV19 | TGTGCCAGTAGTATAGACCTGGACAGGGACCTCTATGGCTACACCTTC | CASSIDLDRDLYGYTF
TRBD2 | once | TRBJ2-1 | TRBV19 | TGTGCCAGTAGTATAAGCGGGAGTTTTTACAATGAGCAGTTCTTC | CASSISGSFYNEQFF
- | - | TRBJ2-7 | TRBV5-6 | TGTGCCAGCAGCTTGGGGTCAGGTTATACCTACGAGCAGTACTTC | CASSLGSGYTYEQYF
- | - | TRBJ2-7 | TRBV29-1 | TGCAGCGTTTTGGACCTCGGAGGCTCCTACGAGCAGTACTTC | CSVLDLGGSYEQYF